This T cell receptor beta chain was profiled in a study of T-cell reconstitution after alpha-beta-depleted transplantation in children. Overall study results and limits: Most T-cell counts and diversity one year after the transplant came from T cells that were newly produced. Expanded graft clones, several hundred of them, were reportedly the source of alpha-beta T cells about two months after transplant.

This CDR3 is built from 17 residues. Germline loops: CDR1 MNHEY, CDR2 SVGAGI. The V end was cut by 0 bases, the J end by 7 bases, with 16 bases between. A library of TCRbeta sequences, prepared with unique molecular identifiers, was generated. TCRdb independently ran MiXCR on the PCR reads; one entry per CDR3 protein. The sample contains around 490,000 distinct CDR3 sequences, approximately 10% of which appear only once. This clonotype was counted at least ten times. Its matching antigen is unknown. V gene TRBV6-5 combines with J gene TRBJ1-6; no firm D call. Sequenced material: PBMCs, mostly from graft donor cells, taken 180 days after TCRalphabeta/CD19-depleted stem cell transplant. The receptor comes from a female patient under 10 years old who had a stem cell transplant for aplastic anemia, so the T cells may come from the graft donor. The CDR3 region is CASSYSPRPLGNSPLHF. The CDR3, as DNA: TGTGCCAGCAGTTACTCTCCACGGCCTCTGGGCAATTCACCCCTCCACTTT.